The 28 T cell receptor beta chains presented below share a single source sample, sequenced in a study of blood T cell repertoires in COVID-19. This table comes from immunoSEQ multiplex PCR, and its TCRdb copy is limited to in-frame clones, with some not included. Here the sample spans 200,000 to 250,000 clones, roughly 86% being singletons. The sequenced sample was peripheral blood. The origin of the receptors is a woman in her forties with acute or convalescent COVID-19.

The V and J genes are TRBV15 and TRBJ1-2, with D unresolved. V was trimmed by 0 bases and J by 2 bases, leaving 13 bases between them. Germline V gene sequence: CDR1 LNHNV, CDR2 YYDKDF (reference sequence). There are 16 residues in the CDR3. For the CDR3, the DNA is TGTGCCACCAGCAGAGATCCACCGGGGAGGAACTATGGCTACACCTTC. Its translation: CATSRDPPGRNYGYTF.

V usage is TRBV7-3 and J usage is TRBJ2-3, with D tentatively TRBD2 (6 bases). The CDR3 is 15 residues long. V lost 8 bases and J lost 0, with 15 bases in between. In germline, CDR1 is SGHTA, CDR2 FQGTGA. As DNA, the CDR3 is TGTGCCAGCCGGCAGTATGGGGGGAGCACAGATACGCAGTATTTT. Protein sequence: CASRQYGGSTDTQYF.

V and J are TRBV7-8 and TRBJ1-2; D not certain. The CDR3 loop spans 16 amino acids. Germline V gene lookup returns CDR1 SGHVS and CDR2 FQNEAQ. The germline V and J ends were trimmed by 0 bases and 2 bases, with 13 bases remaining between them. CDR3 in amino acids: CASSLAKGEANYGYTF. In DNA, the CDR3 is TGTGCCAGCAGCTTAGCTAAGGGAGAGGCGAACTATGGCTACACCTTC.

V gene TRBV5-1 combines with J gene TRBJ1-6; the match to TRBD1 covers 11 bases. Germline V gene sequence: CDR1 SGHRS, CDR2 YFSETQ. The CDR3 sequence is 13 residues long. V was pared by 6 bases and J by 11 bases, with 4 bases of the junction left unmatched. The CDR3 region has the DNA TGCGCCAGCAAAGGGACAGGGGGTACACCCCTCCACTTT. Residues: CASKGTGGTPLHF.

This sequence joins TRBV5-4 and TRBJ2-7; 13 nucleotides align to TRBD2. J was trimmed by 4 bases and V by 0 bases; bases with no gene match: 4. This CDR3 spans 16 amino acids. Germline lookup yields CDR1 SGHNT and CDR2 YYREEE (reference sequence). CDR3 nucleotides: TGTGCCAGCAGCTTGGAAAGACTAGCGGGAGGATACGAGCAGTACTTC. Its protein product is CASSLERLAGGYEQYF.

The gene calls are TRBV4-2 and TRBJ2-7; 9 nucleotides line up with TRBD1. With 1 base clipped from V and 3 bases from J, the junction kept 4 bases outside the gene matches. Germline V gene lookup returns CDR1 LGHNA and CDR2 YNFKEQ. CDR3 length: 15 amino acids. This CDR3 is CASSQVGTGLYEQYF. The CDR3 coding sequence is TGTGCCAGCAGCCAAGTCGGGACAGGGCTCTACGAGCAGTACTTC.

The chain is built from TRBV27 and TRBJ1-1, with 7 bases identical to TRBD1. Germline trimming cut 1 base from V and 0 bases from J; bases unmatched to any gene: 5. Germline CDR1 MNHEY, CDR2 SMNVEV (reference sequence). The CDR3 consists of 16 residues. CDR3 DNA sequence: TGTGCCAGCAGTTTATTGCAGGGGGGAATGAACACTGAAGCTTTCTTT. It is translated as CASSLLQGGMNTEAFF.

This chain links TRBV7-9 with TRBJ2-7; 9 positions agree with TRBD1. Looked up from germline, CDR1 is SEHNR and CDR2 is FQNEAQ (reference sequence). Trimming removed 4 bases from V and 2 bases from J; junction bases left unmatched: 12. The CDR3 loop spans 17 amino acids. CDR3 DNA: TGTGCCAGCAGCTACCCCCGGGACAGGGCTCTCGCCTACGAGCAGTACTTC. Its translation: CASSYPRDRALAYEQYF.

The rearrangement joins TRBV12-3 or TRBV12-4 to TRBJ2-2, with D hard to call. This CDR3 contains 11 residues. Between the trimmed V and J ends, which lost 5 bases and 6 bases, there was a span of 4 bases. The CDR3 DNA is TGTGCCAGCAGTCAATCCGGGGAGCTGTTTTTT. Its translation is CASSQSGELFF.

The chain uses TRBV18 and TRBJ2-2; 7 bases fit TRBD1. Per germline, CDR1 KGHSH and CDR2 LQKENI. This CDR3 contains 14 residues. Trimming at V came to 2 bases and at J to 6 bases, leaving 3 bases not matched to a gene. CDR3 amino acids: CASSPDRVAGELFF. In nucleotides, the CDR3 is TGTGCCAGCTCACCAGACAGGGTTGCCGGGGAGCTGTTTTTT. Together with reference TRBV18 and TRBJ2-2, the CDR3 gives the full variable domain: NAGVMQNPRHLVRRRGQEARLRCSPMKGHSHVYWYRQLPEEGLKFMVYLQKENIIDESGMPKERFSAEFPKEGPSILRIQQVVRGDSAAYFCASSPDRVAGELFFGEGSRLTVL.

The V and J genes are TRBV4-2 and TRBJ2-2; possibly TRBD1 for D (5 bases). V shed 0 bases and J shed 4 bases, with 9 bases lying between them. Germline V gene lookup returns CDR1 LGHNA and CDR2 YNFKEQ. This CDR3 contains 15 residues. For the CDR3, the DNA is TGTGCCAGCAGCCAAGATCCAGGGCGCACCGGGGAGCTGTTTTTT. It is translated as CASSQDPGRTGELFF.

V gene TRBV6-5 combines with J gene TRBJ2-7, with D maybe TRBD1 (5 bases). Germline CDR1 reads MNHEY; CDR2 reads SVGAGI. Trimming cost V 6 bases and J 1 base, with 10 bases left between them. This CDR3 spans 13 amino acids. The CDR3 DNA follows: TGTGCCAGCAGCCAGGGCATATCCTACGAGCAGTACTTC. As protein: CASSQGISYEQYF.

This clone was seen just once. CDR3: CASSRVGQGGTEAFF. CDR3 nucleotide sequence: TGTGCCAGCAGCCGAGTTGGACAGGGCGGCACTGAAGCTTTCTTT. This chain links TRBV3-1 (or the pseudogene TRBV3-2) with TRBJ1-1; 8 bases align to TRBD1. This CDR3 comprises 15 residues. The germline gives CDR1 LGHDT, CDR2 YNNKEL (reference sequence). V trimming: 4 bases; J trimming: 4 bases; junction bases outside the gene matches: 8.

In this sample, this clone turned up once. The chain couples TRBV30 to TRBJ1-6; D perhaps matches TRBD1 (5 bases). CDR1 GTSNPN and CDR2 SVGIG come from the germline V gene (reference sequence). V shed 5 bases and J shed 11 bases, with 13 bases lying between them. The CDR3 loop spans 12 amino acids. The CDR3 protein is CAWQQGVAPLHF. In DNA, the CDR3 is TGTGCCTGGCAGCAGGGTGTGGCACCCCTCCACTTT.

The gene calls are TRBV11-2 and TRBJ2-5; TRBD2 aligns across 7 bases. CDR1 SGHAT and CDR2 FQNNGV come from the germline V gene. The CDR3 has 15 amino acids. V dropped 1 base and J dropped 5; count of bases not matched to a gene: 7. In nucleotides, the CDR3 is TGTGCCAGCAGCTTAGGGGTGTTGGGGGGGGAGACCCAGTACTTC. Residues: CASSLGVLGGETQYF.

V usage is TRBV6-5 and J usage is TRBJ2-1; no clear D. Germline loops: CDR1 MNHEY, CDR2 SVGAGI. There are 12 residues in the CDR3. V lost 0 bases and J lost 10, with 7 bases in between. The CDR3 DNA reads TGTGCCAGCAGTTACTCGAATAGCGAGCAGTTCTTC. This gives the protein CASSYSNSEQFF.

CDR3 sequence (DNA): TGTGCCTGGAGGCCCAAGGAACAGTTCTACAATGAGCAGTTCTTC. Residues: CAWRPKEQFYNEQFF. The chain employs TRBV30 and TRBJ2-1; D uncertain. Trimming removed 3 bases from V and 3 bases from J, with 15 bases in between. Germline values: CDR1 GTSNPN, CDR2 SVGIG (reference sequence). CDR3 length: 15 residues.

This clone came up many times. The J gene is TRBJ1-2, the V gene TRBV25-1; D might be TRBD1 (6 bases). With 4 bases removed from V and 8 bases from J, the gap between germline ends came to 14 bases. The CDR3 sequence is 13 residues long. CDR1 and CDR2 (germline): MGHDK, SYGVNS. The CDR3, as DNA: TGTGCCAGCAGTGGGGACATGGGTTCGGGCTACACCTTC. This translates into CASSGDMGSGYTF.

This chain links TRBV5-1 with TRBJ1-3, with 7 bases fitting TRBD1. The V gene's germline CDR1 is SGHRS and CDR2 YFSETQ. The CDR3 runs to 15 residues. Trimming removed 4 bases from V and 4 bases from J; junction bases left unmatched: 8. The CDR3 loop reads CASSLGTVSGNTIYF. The CDR3 DNA is TGCGCCAGCAGCCTTGGGACAGTCTCCGGAAACACCATATATTTT.

The chain recombines TRBV7-8 with TRBJ2-1; a weak D match, TRBD1 (6 bases). This CDR3 spans 16 amino acids. Per the germline V gene, CDR1 is SGHVS and CDR2 is FQNEAQ. Deletions cut 5 bases from V and 5 bases from J, with 19 bases between. As DNA, the CDR3 is TGTGCCAGCAGCCCGACTGGGGGCTTCGCGGACAATGAGCAGTTCTTC. Protein sequence: CASSPTGGFADNEQFF. Full variable domain (outside the CDR3, taken from reference TRBV7-8 and TRBJ2-1): GAGVSQSPRYKVAKRGQDVALRCDPISGHVSLFWYQQALGQGPEFLTYFQNEAQLDKSGLPSDRFFAERPEGSVSTLKIQRTQQEDSAVYLCASSPTGGFADNEQFFGPGTRLTVL.

V and J are TRBV10-3 and TRBJ2-5, with 9 bases aligning to TRBD2. V trimming: 4 bases; J trimming: 2 bases; junction bases outside the gene matches: 8. This CDR3 is built from 16 residues. Germline V CDR1 and CDR2: ENHRY, SYGVKD. The CDR3 protein is CAISGAAGGLQETQYF. For the CDR3, the DNA is TGTGCCATCAGTGGAGCGGCGGGAGGGTTACAAGAGACCCAGTACTTC.

This chain connects TRBV20-1 to TRBJ1-1, with 7 bases lining up with TRBD1. CDR1 DFQATT and CDR2 SNEGSKA come from the germline V gene (reference sequence). The CDR3 extends over 13 amino acids. V was pared by 3 bases and J by 5 bases, with 6 bases of the junction left unmatched. The CDR3 protein is CSASTGVGTEAFF. The CDR3 coding sequence is TGCAGTGCTAGTACAGGGGTGGGGACTGAAGCTTTCTTT.

The rearrangement joins TRBV6-4 to TRBJ2-1, with 8 bases identical to TRBD2. With V trimmed by 2 bases and J by 0 bases, 12 bases remained unmatched. The CDR3 totals 19 residues. Per the germline V gene, CDR1 is MRHNA and CDR2 is SNTAGT. Here the CDR3 DNA reads TGTGCCAGCAGTGACAGAGCGGTAGCGGGAATTAGCTCCTACAATGAGCAGTTCTTC. Its translation is CASSDRAVAGISSYNEQFF.

J is TRBJ1-4 and V is TRBV18, with D perhaps matching TRBD1 (6 bases). Per germline, CDR1 KGHSH and CDR2 LQKENI. The V end lost 3 bases, the J end lost 5 bases, and 13 bases lay between the germline ends. CDR3 length equals 15 residues. CDR3 DNA sequence: TGTGCCAGCTCACCTCGCCAGGGGAAAAATGAAAAACTGTTTTTT. Amino acids: CASSPRQGKNEKLFF.

V usage is TRBV3-1 (or the pseudogene TRBV3-2) and J usage is TRBJ2-4; 8 nucleotides agree with TRBD1. J gave up 8 bases and V 5 bases, and 8 bases lay outside the gene matches. CDR1 LGHDT and CDR2 YNNKEL come from the germline V gene (reference sequence). This CDR3 has 14 amino acids. The CDR3 protein is CASSSGQGVYIQYF. In DNA, the CDR3 is TGTGCCAGCAGCTCTGGACAGGGTGTTTACATTCAGTACTTC.

The rearrangement links TRBV6-6 to TRBJ1-2; TRBD1 aligns across 10 bases. Trimming at V came to 5 bases and at J to 8 bases, leaving 2 bases not matched to a gene. This CDR3 has 12 amino acids. Germline V gene lookup returns CDR1 MNHNY and CDR2 SVGAGI (reference sequence). The CDR3 DNA reads TGTGCCAGCAGTAGGGACAGGGGCGGCTACACCTTC. Translated: CASSRDRGGYTF.

The chain is built from TRBV2 and TRBJ2-7; tentatively, D is TRBD2 (6 bases). Per the germline V gene, CDR1 is SNHLY and CDR2 is FYNNEI. V lost 2 bases and J lost 1, with 15 bases in between. The CDR3 extends over 16 amino acids. The CDR3 loop reads CASSEMGSGRSYEQYF. CDR3 nucleotide sequence: TGTGCCAGCAGTGAAATGGGTTCAGGGAGGTCCTACGAGCAGTACTTC.

This clone was seen just once. The V call is TRBV5-6, the J call TRBJ1-6; maybe TRBD1 (5 bases). Germline CDR1 reads SGHDT; CDR2 reads YYEEEE. The CDR3 runs to 17 residues. The V and J ends lost 4 bases and 0 bases respectively, with 14 bases between them. The CDR3 here is CASSRPGLSSYNSPLHF. CDR3 nucleotides: TGTGCCAGCAGCCGACCGGGACTTAGCTCCTATAATTCACCCCTCCACTTT.